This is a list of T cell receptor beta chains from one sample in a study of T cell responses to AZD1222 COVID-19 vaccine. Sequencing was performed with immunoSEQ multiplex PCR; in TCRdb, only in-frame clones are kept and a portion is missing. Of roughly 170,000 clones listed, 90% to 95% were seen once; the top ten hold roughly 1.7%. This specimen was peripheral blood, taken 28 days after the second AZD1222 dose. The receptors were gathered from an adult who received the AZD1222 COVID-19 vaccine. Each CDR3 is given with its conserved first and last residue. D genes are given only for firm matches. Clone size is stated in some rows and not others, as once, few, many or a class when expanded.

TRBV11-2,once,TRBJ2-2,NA,TGTGCCAGCAGCTTAGATACAGCAAACACCGGGGAGCTGTTTTTT,CASSLDTANTGELFF
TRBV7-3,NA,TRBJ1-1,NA,TGTGCCAGCACCCCAGACTGGGGCAGGGTCGGGACTGAAGCTTTCTTT,CASTPDWGRVGTEAFF
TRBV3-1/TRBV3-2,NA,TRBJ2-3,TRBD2,TGTGCCAGCAGCCAAGACGGTGGGCTAGCGGGGGAAGATACGCAGTATTTT,CASSQDGGLAGEDTQYF
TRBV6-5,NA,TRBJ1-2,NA,TGTGCCAGCAGTTACTCGACAGACCCCTATGGCTACACCTTC,CASSYSTDPYGYTF
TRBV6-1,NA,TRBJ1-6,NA,TGTGCCAGCAGTGATTTCTCACCCCTCCACTTT,CASSDFSPLHF
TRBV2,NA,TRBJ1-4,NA,TGTGCCAGCAGGGGACACTCAGCAACTAATGAAAAACTGTTTTTT,CASRGHSATNEKLFF
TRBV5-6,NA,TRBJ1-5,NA,TGTGCCAGCAGCCCAGATCCCCTGGCTCAGCCCCAGCATTTT,CASSPDPLAQPQHF
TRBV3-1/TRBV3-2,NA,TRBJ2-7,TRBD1,TGTGCCAGCAGCCTCATAGGACAGGCCGGGGAGCAGTACTTC,CASSLIGQAGEQYF
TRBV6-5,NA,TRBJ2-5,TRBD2,TGTGCCTCCCGTGGGGGGGAGAGAACCCAGTACTTC,CASRGGERTQYF
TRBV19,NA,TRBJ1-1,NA,TGTGCCAGTAGTTACAGGACAGAGGACACTGAAGCTTTCTTT,CASSYRTEDTEAFF